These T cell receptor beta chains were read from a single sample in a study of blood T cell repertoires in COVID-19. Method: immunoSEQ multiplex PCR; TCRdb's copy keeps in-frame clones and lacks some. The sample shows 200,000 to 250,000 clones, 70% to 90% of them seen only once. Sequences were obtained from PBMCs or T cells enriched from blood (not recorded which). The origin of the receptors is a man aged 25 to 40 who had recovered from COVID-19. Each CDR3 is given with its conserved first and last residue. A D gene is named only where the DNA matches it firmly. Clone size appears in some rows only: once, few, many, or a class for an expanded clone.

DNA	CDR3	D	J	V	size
TGCAGCGTTATCACAGGGGCCGGGGCCAACGTCCTGACTTTC	CSVITGAGANVLTF	TRBD1	TRBJ2-6	TRBV29-1	.
TGTGCCAGCAGCCAAGATCTCAGCTCCTACGAGCAGTACTTC	CASSQDLSSYEQYF	.	TRBJ2-7	TRBV14	.
TGTGCCAGCAAACAAGACAGGGATAATTCACCCCTCCACTTT	CASKQDRDNSPLHF	TRBD1	TRBJ1-6	TRBV19	.
TGTGCCAGTTTGGGGGGGGCGAACACTGAAGCTTTCTTT	CASLGGANTEAFF	.	TRBJ1-1	TRBV28	.
TGCGCCAGCAGCCAAGGGCCGACAACAGGCGCCTCTGGAAGCACCATATATTTT	CASSQGPTTGASGSTIYF	.	TRBJ1-3	TRBV4-3	.
TGTGCTAGCAGTCTGACAGGGATACCTCAAGAGACCCAGTACTTC	CASSLTGIPQETQYF	TRBD1	TRBJ2-5	TRBV7-7	few
TGTGCCAGCAGCTTAGGGCTCGCCGGGGAGCTGTTTTTT	CASSLGLAGELFF	.	TRBJ2-2	TRBV7-2	once
TGTGCCAGCAGTTTCCGGGGTTTTGAGCCCCAGCATTTT	CASSFRGFEPQHF	.	TRBJ1-5	TRBV27	.
TGTGCCAGCAGTTTTATTTCCGGGACAGATACGCAGTATTTT	CASSFISGTDTQYF	.	TRBJ2-3	TRBV28	.
TGTGCCAGCAGTGAAAGGGCGGGGATCAACACCTTC	CASSERAGINTF	.	TRBJ1-2	TRBV2	.
TGTGCCAGCAGCCAAGAAGGGAGTAATTCACCCCTCCACTTT	CASSQEGSNSPLHF	.	TRBJ1-6	TRBV14	.